The clone carrying this T cell receptor beta chain showed up just once. Its antigen is not known. This record belongs to a study of CD8+ T cells in alopecia areata. Study observations and caveats: Clarity of TCR sharing across patients fell short of that in mice, possibly HLA-related. Lesional scalp, especially alopecia totalis/universalis, showed higher clonality than normal scalp.

Following extraction, RNA underwent reverse transcription to cDNA, which served as the sequencing template. Here immunoSEQ multiplex PCR was the method, and the copy in TCRdb shows in-frame clones only, minus some. Of about 140,000 clones in the sample, 85% to 90% were seen once. CDR3 size: 15 residues. Germline V lookup: CDR1 SQVTM, CDR2 ANQGSEA. V dropped 2 bases and J dropped 7; count of bases not matched to a gene: 9. The treatment here: oral pan-JAK inhibitor, 5-10 mg twice daily. In alopecia areata patients, both lesional scalp punch biopsies and peripheral blood were collected. The chain employs TRBV29-1 and TRBJ2-2, with 8 bases aligning to TRBD1. This TCR derives from a human donor with alopecia areata. Material: CD8+ T cells sorted from blood, obtained at week 4, from a patient treated with tofacitinib. The CDR3 loop is CSVEFPRGLVGELFF. CDR3 coding DNA: TGCAGCGTTGAATTCCCCAGGGGGCTCGTCGGGGAGCTGTTTTTT.